The entry that follows covers one T cell receptor beta chain sequence. Its ends do not fully match the called genes, so a read error is possible. Germline assignment: CDR1 LNHNV and CDR2 YYDKDF (reference sequence). This CDR3 has 13 residues. The sample belongs to a study of blood T cells in healthy people across ages. A J-beta primer mix and a sample-barcoded 5' primer were used in a second PCR of about 6 to 12 cycles. One entry per CDR3 protein results from TCRdb running MiXCR on the 5' RACE reads. The table lists hundreds of thousands of distinct CDR3 sequences, under 25% of them singletons, with roughly 3.4% in the top ten.

The sample consisted of blood. This receptor was identified in a man aged 65 to 79 in good health. The chain uses TRBV15 and TRBJ2-2; TRBD1 aligns across 7 bases. DNA of the CDR3: TGTGCCACCGGACAGGAGAACACCGGGGAGCCGTTTTTT. Its protein is CATGQENTGEPFF.